This TCR beta chain was captured by sequencing in a study of blood T cell repertoires in COVID-19 (dated by TCRdb to 2019 to 2021). For context, the study as a whole: The collaborator samples originated in the United States, Italy and Spain and spanned the acute and convalescent phases of COVID-19. The material from the prospective study consisted of cDNA or gDNA derived from T cells, B-cell-depleted T cells, or PBMCs. Deeply sampled blood TCRbeta repertoires from subjects exposed to, actively infected with, or recovered from COVID-19 were included in the dataset. A freely available public database, intended as a resource for researchers studying the immune response to SARS-CoV-2, is where the repertoires were released. Samples came from the ongoing ImmuneRACE study (first 160 participants) plus 1,254 subjects from 6 global collaborators. Sample metadata almost always included a de-identified subject ID, COVID-19 status, age in years and sex. Where available, HLA class I and class II types were taken from metadata supplied by the sample provider and were not determined by assay-based typing.

In the germline V gene, CDR1 corresponds to MNHNS and CDR2 to SASEGT. From its cysteine to its phenylalanine, the CDR3 spans 16 amino acids. Only the CDR3 DNA stays, 48 bases, in frame from base 1. V was cut back by 4 bases and J by 0 bases, leaving a gap of 13 bases between them. A single count supports this clone. This receptor's antigen is unknown. No base quality values were provided; no much bigger clone lies one nucleotide off. TCRbeta CDR3 regions were amplified from genomic DNA by means of the immunoSEQ Assay, a bias-controlled multiplex PCR. In the original analysis: Within the assay, amplification of reference gene primers was used to estimate how many nucleated cells each sample contained. To quantify the absolute abundance of each unique TCRbeta CDR3 rearrangement, sequence reads were collapsed and filtered. For each sample, productive Simpson clonality was calculated by taking the square root of Simpson's diversity index across productive rearrangements. The table was pulled from immuneACCESS by TCRdb, which kept in-frame rearrangements only. Such tables lose some clones; where checked, under half of the loss comes from unresolved V genes, and the rest has no known cause. D and trimming were read from the DNA, whereas the V and J calls and clone size are those reported in that table. This sample holds about 190,000 clones; 70% to 85% were observed only once. 9.5% to 15% of the sample belongs to the ten largest clones.

The investigation overall reported the following: The amount of clinical and demographic metadata varied by source and participant and was provided uncurated.

Each collaborating institution followed its own protocols to collect whole blood in K2EDTA tubes. For TCRbeta analysis, collaborators shipped samples as frozen whole blood, isolated PBMCs, or DNA extracted from either of those sample types. The V and J segments used are TRBV6-1 and TRBJ1-5; no D gene is confidently identified. Sequencing used peripheral blood. The sequence derives from a woman aged 50 to 65 with acute or convalescent COVID-19. The nucleotide sequence reads TGTGCCAGCAGTGTCCTCCCGGGGTATAGCAATCAGCCCCAGCATTTT. It encodes CASSVLPGYSNQPQHF.